These T cell receptor beta chains were read from a single sample in a study of beta chain features in type 1 diabetes. Assay used: immunoSEQ multiplex PCR; TCRdb lists only in-frame clones, some missing. This sample has under 850,000 clones, with under 15% found just once. The material sequenced was naive CD4+ T cells from blood. These receptors were taken from a man aged 18 to 30 with type 1 diabetes. Both conserved end residues are part of each CDR3. Fields, in order: clone size, V gene, D gene, J gene, CDR3 protein, CDR3 DNA. A D gene is named only where the DNA matches it firmly. Only some rows state a clone size, as once, few, many or a class for expanded clones.

>-|TRBV30|-|TRBJ2-7
CAWNQPGGGNEQYF
TGTGCCTGGAACCAGCCGGGAGGGGGCAACGAGCAGTACTTC
>-|TRBV5-1|-|TRBJ2-1
CASSFSTNNEQFF
TGCGCCAGCAGCTTCAGCACAAACAATGAGCAGTTCTTC
>few|TRBV29-1|-|TRBJ2-7
CSVKKIGLGDEQYF
TGCAGCGTTAAGAAGATCGGTTTGGGGGACGAGCAGTACTTC
>few|TRBV10-3|TRBD2|TRBJ2-5
CATTGLAGGPMYF
TGTGCCACAACCGGACTAGCGGGGGGGCCCATGTACTTC
>-|TRBV18|-|TRBJ1-6
CASSPGTGDSPLHF
TGTGCCAGCTCGCCTGGAACGGGGGATTCACCCCTCCACTTT
>-|TRBV5-8|-|TRBJ2-3
CASSLSDSTQYF
TGTGCCAGCAGCTTGTCGGACTCGACGCAGTATTTT
>few|TRBV25-1|TRBD1|TRBJ2-7
CASSASGTGISYEQYF
TGTGCCAGCAGTGCGTCCGGGACAGGGATCTCCTACGAGCAGTACTTC
>-|TRBV10-1|-|TRBJ2-7
CASSRQLSYEQYF
TGCGCCAGCAGCCGACAGCTATCCTACGAGCAGTACTTC
>-|TRBV27|-|TRBJ1-2
CASSPNRGGYTF
TGTGCCAGCAGTCCGAATCGGGGGGGCTACACCTTC
>few|TRBV6-5|TRBD1|TRBJ1-5
CASSSHGTGDQPQHF
TGTGCCAGCAGTTCTCATGGGACAGGGGATCAGCCCCAGCATTTT
>once|TRBV6-1|-|TRBJ1-4
CASRDPGREKLFF
TGTGCCAGCAGAGACCCGGGAAGAGAAAAACTGTTTTTT
>-|TRBV9|-|TRBJ2-7
CASSVAGGRVGEQYF
TGTGCCAGCAGCGTAGCTGGGGGCAGGGTAGGCGAGCAGTACTTC
>-|TRBV4-1|-|TRBJ1-2
CASSQDLVQGYTF
TGCGCCAGCAGCCAAGATTTAGTACAAGGCTACACCTTC
>once|TRBV11-3|TRBD2|TRBJ2-7
CASSYRGGVDEQYF
TGTGCCAGCAGCTATCGGGGGGGCGTCGACGAGCAGTACTTC
>-|TRBV30|-|TRBJ1-5
CAWSVLGGDTQHF
TGTGCCTGGAGTGTACTTGGGGGAGATACCCAGCATTTT
>-|TRBV4-1|-|TRBJ1-5
CASSQPIRNSNQPQHF
TGCGCCAGCAGCCAACCCATTCGGAATAGCAATCAGCCCCAGCATTTT
>few|TRBV30|TRBD2|TRBJ2-3
CALSGGAGTQYF
TGTGCCCTTAGCGGGGGGGCCGGTACGCAGTATTTT
>few|TRBV27|-|TRBJ1-1
CASSLSWDTEAFF
TGTGCCAGCAGTTTAAGCTGGGACACTGAAGCTTTCTTT
>few|TRBV30|-|TRBJ2-2
CAWRGAAGGELFF
TGTGCCTGGAGGGGGGCAGCCGGCGGGGAGCTGTTTTTT
>few|TRBV6-5|-|TRBJ2-7
CASSYNRDHEQYF
TGTGCCAGCAGTTATAACAGGGACCACGAGCAGTACTTC
>-|TRBV4-1|-|TRBJ1-1
CASSHPSGGQSEAFF
TGCGCCAGCAGCCACCCCTCGGGGGGGCAGTCTGAAGCTTTCTTT
>-|TRBV5-1|-|TRBJ2-7
CASSLAGTPSYEQYF
TGCGCCAGCAGCTTGGCCGGGACCCCCTCCTACGAGCAGTACTTC
>few|TRBV29-1|TRBD1|TRBJ1-5
CSVRQGTNQPQHF
TGCAGCGTTCGACAGGGGACCAATCAGCCCCAGCATTTT
>-|TRBV4-2|-|TRBJ2-7
CASSSRTAKVNSYEQYF
TGTGCCAGCAGCTCCCGGACTGCAAAGGTAAACTCCTACGAGCAGTACTTC
>-|TRBV29-1|-|TRBJ2-5
CSGSGVSQETQYF
TGCAGCGGTTCAGGGGTTTCCCAAGAGACCCAGTACTTC
>-|TRBV9|-|TRBJ2-1
CASSVALRSQPYNEQFF
TGTGCCAGCAGCGTAGCGTTAAGGTCCCAGCCGTACAATGAGCAGTTCTTC
>-|TRBV2|-|TRBJ2-1
CASSDDTRPYNEQFF
TGTGCCAGCAGTGATGACACCCGTCCCTACAATGAGCAGTTCTTC
>few|TRBV6-1|-|TRBJ2-7
CASTMTGTYEQYF
TGTGCCAGCACCATGACAGGCACCTACGAGCAGTACTTC
>few|TRBV4-1|TRBD1|TRBJ1-4
CASRPQGAANEKLFF
TGCGCCAGCAGACCCCAGGGGGCAGCTAATGAAAAACTGTTTTTT
>few|TRBV14|TRBD1|TRBJ2-7
CASSRDRITYEQYF
TGTGCCAGCAGCCGGGACAGGATCACCTACGAGCAGTACTTC
>few|TRBV4-1|-|TRBJ1-1
CASSQGPPGGVMNTEAFF
TGCGCCAGCAGCCAAGGTCCCCCCGGCGGGGTCATGAACACTGAAGCTTTCTTT
>-|TRBV7-2|-|TRBJ1-2
CASSSHGVNYGYTF
TGTGCCAGCAGCTCCCATGGGGTAAACTATGGCTACACCTTC
>-|TRBV4-1|TRBD1|TRBJ1-5
CASSQADRGIGNQPQHF
TGCGCCAGCAGCCAAGCCGACAGGGGAATAGGGAATCAGCCCCAGCATTTT
>few|TRBV7-2|-|TRBJ1-5
CASSPTGHSNQPQHF
TGTGCCAGCAGCCCCACAGGTCATAGCAATCAGCCCCAGCATTTT
>few|TRBV10-3|-|TRBJ2-3
CAISDGQGEADTQYF
TGTGCCATCAGTGACGGCCAAGGTGAGGCAGATACGCAGTATTTT
>few|TRBV6-6|-|TRBJ2-7
CASSWDRWEQYF
TGTGCCAGCAGCTGGGACCGTTGGGAGCAGTACTTC
>few|TRBV6-6|-|TRBJ2-7
CASSDSHGGTDEQYF
TGTGCCAGCAGTGACTCGCATGGGGGTACAGACGAGCAGTACTTC
>-|TRBV30|-|TRBJ1-1
CAWSVRRGLGGTEAFF
TGTGCCTGGAGTGTACGTAGGGGTCTGGGTGGCACTGAAGCTTTCTTT
>-|TRBV5-1|TRBD1|TRBJ2-3
CASSEKTGGSTDTQYF
TGCGCCAGCAGCGAGAAGACAGGGGGAAGCACAGATACGCAGTATTTT
>-|TRBV6-5|-|TRBJ2-2
CATRDKNTGELFF
TGTGCCACCCGGGACAAGAACACCGGGGAGCTGTTTTTT
>few|TRBV5-1|TRBD1|TRBJ2-3
CASSLALTGDGTDTQYF
TGCGCCAGCAGCTTGGCCCTCACAGGGGATGGGACAGATACGCAGTATTTT
>-|TRBV10-2|TRBD1|TRBJ2-5
CASSLTGVQETQYF
TGCGCCAGCAGTCTGACAGGGGTCCAAGAGACCCAGTACTTC